These T cell receptor beta chains were read from a single sample in a study of blood T cell repertoires in COVID-19. Sequenced by immunoSEQ multiplex PCR; TCRdb stores in-frame clones only, minus some. The sample carries approximately 220,000 clones, around 85% recorded once. The sample comprised PBMCs or T cells enriched from blood (not recorded which). Every receptor here comes from a woman aged 35 to 49 with acute COVID-19. CDR3s include the opening cysteine and the closing phenylalanine or tryptophan. Each record gives: V gene, clone size, D gene, J gene, CDR3 DNA, CDR3 protein. D genes are given only for firm matches. Clone size is not always given. Where it is, it says once, few, many or a class for expanded clones.

TRBV7-2	.	TRBD1	TRBJ2-7	TGTGCCAGCAGCTCATACAGGGGACCCTCCTACGAGCAGTACTTC	CASSSYRGPSYEQYF
TRBV12-3/TRBV12-4	.	.	TRBJ2-1	TGTGCCAGCAGCCTGATAGGGGGTGAGCAGTTCTTC	CASSLIGGEQFF
TRBV30	once	.	TRBJ1-2	TGTGCCTGGAGTCAGGGATCGGTTTTTGCTAACTATGGCTACACCTTC	CAWSQGSVFANYGYTF
TRBV19	.	TRBD2	TRBJ2-1	TGTGCCAGTAGTGATACTAGCGGTAGTCGTCCCGTCTACAATGAGCAGTTCTTC	CASSDTSGSRPVYNEQFF
TRBV4-2	once	TRBD1	TRBJ1-1	TGTGCCAGCAGCCTATCACCGGGACAGGGAAACACTGAAGCTTTCTTT	CASSLSPGQGNTEAFF
TRBV4-1	few	.	TRBJ1-3	TGCGCCAGCAGCCAAGGCCCCACCCGTACAGCAGCTGGAAACACCATATATTTT	CASSQGPTRTAAGNTIYF
TRBV7-2	few	TRBD1	TRBJ2-1	TGTGCCAGCAGCTTAGAGGTGACAGGGGTTTGGAATGAGCAGTTCTTC	CASSLEVTGVWNEQFF
TRBV7-8	.	.	TRBJ2-2	TGTGCCAGCAGTTTAGGGGACTGGAACACCGGGGAGCTGTTTTTT	CASSLGDWNTGELFF
TRBV24-1	.	.	TRBJ2-1	TGTGCCACCAGTGGGGCAGGGGAGTACAATGAGCAGTTCTTC	CATSGAGEYNEQFF
TRBV29-1	.	.	TRBJ2-7	TGCAGCGTTAGGGAGAGCTCCTACGAGCAGTACTTC	CSVRESSYEQYF